Following are 31 T cell receptor beta chains from one sample sequenced in a study of T-cell memory formation after mild COVID-19. TCRdb passed the 5' RACE reads through MiXCR, listing each CDR3 protein once. The table shows 300,000 to 350,000 distinct CDR3 sequences, with more than 13% occurring only once. The sample consisted of PBMCs or a T cell subset sorted from them (not recorded which). The receptors here all came from a man aged 18 to 35 who had mild COVID-19 (a few samples of this study predate the infection). Cell type and time point are not known.

The chain employs TRBV7-9 and TRBJ1-2; 9 bases map to TRBD1. Trimming took 3 bases from V and 6 from J; bases not matched to a gene: 8. Germline V gives CDR1 SEHNR, CDR2 FQNEAQ (reference sequence). The length of the CDR3 is 15 residues. As DNA, the CDR3 is TGTGCCAGCAGCTTGTGGGACAGGGTTTCAAATGGCTACACCTTC. Translated, it gives CASSLWDRVSNGYTF.

The chain has TRBV20-1 and TRBJ2-1; the match to TRBD2 covers 12 bases. V lost 5 bases to trimming and J lost 3 bases; unmatched junction nucleotides: 17. Germline CDR1 and CDR2: DFQATT and SNEGSKA (reference sequence). This CDR3 has 19 amino acids. In DNA, the CDR3 is TGCAGTGCTTCCAGACTAGCGGGGGACCCGGTTGCTGTCTACAATGAGCAGTTCTTC. Translation gives CSASRLAGDPVAVYNEQFF.

This clonotype has a count of ten or more. J is TRBJ2-1 and V is TRBV4-1; D ambiguous. Trimming removed 3 bases from V and 15 bases from J, with 18 bases in between. Germline lookup yields CDR1 MGHRA and CDR2 YSYEKL. This CDR3 region has 13 residues. The CDR3: CASSQSNPASPFF. As DNA, the CDR3 is TGCGCCAGCAGCCAGTCCAATCCGGCGTCTCCGTTCTTC.

This clonotype was detected a few times. The chain joins TRBV5-1 to TRBJ2-3, with 8 bases fitting TRBD2. J lost 4 bases, V lost 5 bases, and 6 bases had no gene match. Germline CDR1 reads SGHRS; CDR2 reads YFSETQ. The CDR3 length is 14 residues. In nucleotides, the CDR3 is TGCGCCAGCAGGAAAGCGGGGGAGGCAGATACGCAGTATTTT. It translates to CASRKAGEADTQYF.

The rearrangement joins TRBV3-1 to TRBJ1-1; D gene unclear. Trimming removed 3 bases at V and 11 bases at J, with 16 bases between. Germline V gene data show CDR1 as LGHDT and CDR2 as YNNKEL (reference sequence). The CDR3 covers 13 residues. CDR3 bases: TGTGCCAGCAGCCAGGTGCAGGCCGAAGGGGCTTTCTTT. It encodes CASSQVQAEGAFF. Based on the CDR3 plus reference TRBV3-1 and TRBJ1-1, the full variable domain is DTAVSQTPKYLVTQMGNDKSIKCEQNLGHDTMYWYKQDSKKFLKIMFSYNNKELIINETVPNRFSPKSPDKAHLNLHINSLELGDSAVYFCASSQVQAEGAFFGQGTRLTVV.

The V gene is TRBV5-1, the J gene TRBJ2-1; the match to TRBD1 covers 9 bases. This CDR3 contains 14 residues. The V gene's germline CDR1 is SGHRS and CDR2 YFSETQ. With 1 base clipped from V and 8 bases from J, the junction kept 4 bases outside the gene matches. CDR3 in amino acids: CASSLWDRAYEQFF. CDR3 coding DNA: TGCGCCAGCAGCTTGTGGGACAGGGCTTATGAGCAGTTCTTC. The full variable domain, completed using reference TRBV5-1 and TRBJ2-1, is KAGVTQTPRYLIKTRGQQVTLSCSPISGHRSVSWYQQTPGQGLQFLFEYFSETQRNKGNFPGRFSGRQFSNSRSEMNVSTLELGDSALYLCASSLWDRAYEQFFGPGTRLTVL.

This clonotype has a count of ten or more. This chain uses TRBV9 with TRBJ2-3, with TRBD2 as a possible D gene (6 bases). Germline V gene sequence: CDR1 SGDLS, CDR2 YYNGEE. V lost 0 bases and J 5 bases, leaving 7 bases between the germline ends. CDR3 size: 13 residues. The CDR3 is CASSVGGGDTQYF. The DNA for the CDR3 is TGTGCCAGCAGCGTAGGGGGAGGAGATACGCAGTATTTT. The entire variable domain, with the rest obtained from reference TRBV9 and TRBJ2-3, is as follows: DSGVTQTPKHLITATGQRVTLRCSPRSGDLSVYWYQQSLDQGLQFLIQYYNGEERAKGNILERFSAQQFPDLHSELNLSSLELGDSALYFCASSVGGGDTQYFGPGTRLTVL.

The sample holds a few counts of this clonotype. The chain links TRBV29-1 to TRBJ2-7, with D unclear. Germline-derived CDR1 and CDR2 are SQVTM and ANQGSEA. This CDR3 spans 14 amino acids. V was clipped by 4 bases and J by 3 bases, with 16 bases between them. CDR3 region: CSVAPRANVYEQYF. Written as DNA, the CDR3 is TGCAGCGTTGCCCCACGCGCAAACGTCTACGAGCAGTACTTC.

The chain has TRBV18 and TRBJ1-1, with a tentative D call TRBD1 (5 bases). This CDR3 comprises 17 residues. Germline V lookup: CDR1 KGHSH, CDR2 LQKENI. Deletions cut 2 bases from V and 4 bases from J, with 20 bases between. The chain's CDR3 is CASSPEGRGGPFTEAFF. The CDR3 DNA reads TGTGCCAGCTCACCAGAGGGGAGGGGCGGTCCTTTCACTGAAGCTTTCTTT.

This clonotype was detected many times. V is TRBV7-8 and J is TRBJ2-3; D might be TRBD1 or TRBD2, each matching 5 bases. This CDR3 has 16 residues. Germline lookup yields CDR1 SGHVS and CDR2 FQNEAQ. Trimming took off 5 bases at V and 2 bases at J, with 17 bases between the two ends. This CDR3 is CASSPRAGRPTDTQYF. The CDR3 region has the DNA TGTGCCAGCAGCCCCAGGGCGGGCAGGCCCACAGATACGCAGTATTTT.

The chain links TRBV2 to TRBJ2-1; D is undetermined. The length of the CDR3 is 13 residues. V lost 6 bases to trimming and J lost 9 bases, with 15 bases between them. Germline V lookup: CDR1 SNHLY, CDR2 FYNNEI. In DNA, the CDR3 is TGTGCCAGCAGCGAAACGGCCCTCGGTGAGCAGTTCTTC. Translation: CASSETALGEQFF.

The gene calls are TRBV7-9 and TRBJ1-2; no definite D call. V was cut by 1 base and J by 5 bases, with 11 bases left in between. The CDR3 spans 14 residues. CDR1 is SEHNR and CDR2 is FQNEAQ in the germline V gene (reference sequence). CDR3 coding DNA: TGTGCCAGCAGCTTAGTGAAGGTCGGGTATGGCTACACCTTC. As protein: CASSLVKVGYGYTF.

V usage is TRBV20-1 and J usage is TRBJ2-3, with D hard to call. CDR1 and CDR2 from the germline V gene are DFQATT and SNEGSKA (reference sequence). V was clipped by 1 base and J by 3 bases, with 11 bases between them. This CDR3 has 14 residues. This CDR3 is CSARAGPRTDTQYF. The CDR3 DNA is TGCAGTGCTAGAGCTGGACCCAGGACAGATACGCAGTATTTT.

This clonotype was picked up a small number of times. The rearrangement joins TRBV5-1 to TRBJ2-7; 10 positions agree with TRBD1. The J segment lost 6 bases and the V segment lost 0 bases, leaving 6 bases of the junction unmatched. Germline loops: CDR1 SGHRS, CDR2 YFSETQ. The CDR3 runs 15 residues. The CDR3 region has the DNA TGCGCCAGCAGCTTGGCCGTGGGACAGGGGCGCGAGCAGTACTTC. It yields the protein CASSLAVGQGREQYF.

This clonotype was picked up a small number of times. The rearrangement uses TRBV9 and TRBJ1-5; tentative D call: TRBD1 (6 bases). In germline, CDR1 is SGDLS, CDR2 YYNGEE. The CDR3 contains 15 residues. V shed 1 base and J shed 4 bases, with 12 bases lying between them. CDR3 bases: TGTGCCAGCAGCGTAACCGCCCAGGGGAATCAGCCCCAGCATTTT. It yields the protein CASSVTAQGNQPQHF.

The chain combines TRBV6-6 with TRBJ1-5; D gene unclear. This CDR3 contains 13 residues. The germline V gene encodes CDR1 MNHNY and CDR2 SVGAGI (reference sequence). V was cut by 2 bases and J by 3 bases, with 5 bases left in between. The CDR3 bases are TGTGCCAGCAGTTACGGGGTCAATCAGCCCCAGCATTTT. Its protein is CASSYGVNQPQHF.

V gene TRBV29-1 combines with J gene TRBJ2-5; 8 bases are a match to TRBD1. V was pared by 3 bases and J by 4 bases, with 1 base of the junction left unmatched. The germline gives CDR1 SQVTM, CDR2 ANQGSEA. This CDR3 spans 12 amino acids. This chain's CDR3 is CSVDRGRETQYF. CDR3 in DNA: TGCAGCGTTGACAGGGGGCGAGAGACCCAGTACTTC. The whole variable domain, filled in from reference TRBV29-1 and TRBJ2-5, reads SAVISQKPSRDICQRGTSLTIQCQVDSQVTMMFWYRQQPGQSLTLIATANQGSEATYESGFVIDKFPISRPNLTFSTLTVSNMSPEDSSIYLCSVDRGRETQYFGPGTRLLVL.

The J gene is TRBJ1-1, the V gene TRBV6-6; 7 bases agree with TRBD1. This CDR3 has 14 amino acids. Germline values: CDR1 MNHNY, CDR2 SVGAGI (reference sequence). Unmatched junction bases numbered 9, after V lost 6 bases and J lost 5 bases. The CDR3 bases are TGTGCCAGCAGGCTACAGGGGTTGAGGACTGAAGCTTTCTTT. Its protein product is CASRLQGLRTEAFF.

V and J are TRBV2 and TRBJ1-6, with D unclear. Trimming stripped 8 bases from V and 10 bases from J, with 3 bases between. The V gene's germline CDR1 is SNHLY and CDR2 FYNNEI. This CDR3 comprises 9 residues. Written as DNA, the CDR3 is TGTGCCAGCGGCTCACCCCTCCACTTT. This gives the protein CASGSPLHF.

Concerning this clonotype itself: One junction end disagrees with the germline gene, perhaps due to a read error. CDR3 in amino acids: CDSSRGSTDGETQYF. The CDR3 DNA sequence: TGCGACAGCAGCCGAGGCTCAACAGACGGAGAGACCCAGTACTTC. The rearrangement links TRBV4-1 to TRBJ2-5, with no clear D. This CDR3 spans 15 amino acids. The germline V gene has CDR1 MGHRA and CDR2 YSYEKL.

J is TRBJ1-1 and V is TRBV29-1; D gene ambiguous. The germline V gene encodes CDR1 SQVTM and CDR2 ANQGSEA. This CDR3 region has 12 residues. With 7 bases removed from V and 2 bases from J, the gap between germline ends came to 11 bases. In DNA, the CDR3 is TGCAGCGGCACTGGATTCAACACTGAAGCTTTCTTT. Its protein product is CSGTGFNTEAFF.

The chain employs TRBV28 and TRBJ1-1; a weak D match, TRBD1 (5 bases). V dropped 7 bases and J dropped 6 bases, with 15 bases sitting between them. Germline assignment: CDR1 MDHEN and CDR2 SYDVKM. The CDR3 runs to 13 residues. The CDR3 DNA is TGTGCCAGCAACGGGGGGGGAAATTCTGAAGCTTTCTTT. It translates to CASNGGGNSEAFF.

This clonotype was detected only a few times. V gene TRBV28 combines with J gene TRBJ2-1; D uncertain. V was clipped by 5 bases and J by 8 bases, with 16 bases between them. CDR3 size: 14 residues. The germline V gene encodes CDR1 MDHEN and CDR2 SYDVKM. As DNA, the CDR3 is TGTGCCAGCAGTCCATCGCTTGGGTCGGATGAGCAGTTCTTC. Protein sequence: CASSPSLGSDEQFF.

This clonotype was recorded only once. The chain recombines TRBV5-1 with TRBJ2-5; tentatively, D is TRBD1 or TRBD2 (5 bases each). CDR3 length: 15 amino acids. The V gene lost 0 bases and the J gene lost 0 bases, with 9 bases spanning the gap. The germline gives CDR1 SGHRS, CDR2 YFSETQ. The CDR3 sequence is CASSLGGINQETQYF. CDR3 sequence (DNA): TGCGCCAGCAGCTTGGGGGGGATAAACCAAGAGACCCAGTACTTC.

This chain links TRBV5-1 with TRBJ2-5; 7 positions agree with TRBD1. Germline CDR1 and CDR2: SGHRS and YFSETQ. The CDR3 runs to 15 residues. V shed 4 bases and J 5 bases; nucleotides not matched to a gene: 11. The CDR3 DNA sequence: TGCGCCAGCAGCCTACAAACAGGGGTAGGGGAGACCCAGTACTTC. This translates into CASSLQTGVGETQYF.

V and J are TRBV6-5 and TRBJ2-4; 7 nucleotides line up with TRBD1. This CDR3 is 14 amino acids long. CDR1 is MNHEY, CDR2 SVGAGI, per germline. The V and J ends lost 6 bases and 9 bases, in that order; junction bases with no gene match: 11. The CDR3 spells CASSPDRARPIQYF. In DNA, the CDR3 is TGTGCCAGCAGCCCTGACAGGGCTCGGCCCATTCAGTACTTC.

There are many counts of this clonotype. The J gene is TRBJ1-1, the V gene TRBV10-3; D gene ambiguous. This CDR3 has 14 residues. Germline loops: CDR1 ENHRY, CDR2 SYGVKD. Between the trimmed V and J ends, which lost 4 bases and 1 base, there was a span of 10 bases. CDR3 residues: CAISVAVRNTEAFF. CDR3 in DNA: TGTGCCATCAGTGTGGCAGTTAGGAACACTGAAGCTTTCTTT.

This clonotype was seen a handful of times. The V gene is TRBV4-2, the J gene TRBJ2-3; 8 bases are a match to TRBD2. The CDR3 consists of 17 residues. Germline V CDR1 and CDR2: LGHNA, YNFKEQ. Trimming removed 3 bases from V and 1 base from J; junction bases left unmatched: 9. CDR3 amino acids: CASSQETSGPGTDTQYF. For the CDR3, the DNA is TGTGCCAGCAGCCAGGAAACTAGCGGACCTGGCACAGATACGCAGTATTTT.

This clonotype has more than one count but fewer than ten. V gene TRBV28 combines with J gene TRBJ1-2; 7 bases are a match to TRBD1. V lost 10 bases and J lost 8; bases outside the gene matches: 13. The germline V gene has CDR1 MDHEN and CDR2 SYDVKM. CDR3 length: 13 amino acids. Here the CDR3 reads CAILPTGTGGYTF. The DNA for the CDR3 is TGTGCCATCCTTCCGACAGGGACGGGCGGCTACACCTTC.

In its sample, this clonotype was seen a few times. The chain employs TRBV6-2 or TRBV6-3 and TRBJ2-3; D might be TRBD2 (6 bases). The CDR3 loop spans 15 amino acids. Germline loops: CDR1 MNHEY, CDR2 SVGEGT. The ends were cut back, 1 base at V and 4 bases at J, with 12 bases in the middle. The CDR3 DNA follows: TGTGCCAGCAGTTACTTCCTGCGGGATCCAGATACGCAGTATTTT. Translated, it gives CASSYFLRDPDTQYF.

Ten or more counts support this clonotype. V usage is TRBV4-1 and J usage is TRBJ2-4; weak D call: TRBD2 (6 bases). The CDR3 sequence is 18 residues long. In germline, CDR1 is MGHRA, CDR2 YSYEKL. The V gene lost 4 bases and the J gene lost 9 bases, with 28 bases spanning the gap. CDR3 residues: CASSPGSPHGRIGSIQYF. The CDR3, as DNA: TGCGCCAGCAGCCCCGGGAGCCCCCACGGGCGGATTGGGAGCATTCAGTACTTC.